Each of the 26 T cell receptor beta chains below was sequenced from the same sample in a study of blood T cells in healthy people across ages (dated by TCRdb to between 2015 and 2017). The method behind the library was 5' RACE. The instrument given in TCRdb is Illumina HiSeq 2500. A second 7 to 11 cycle PCR used a sample-barcoded 5' primer and a J-beta primer mix. The public reads were run again by TCRdb, first through fastp at Q25 and then through MiXCR, and only productive beta chains were kept. Every entry covers one CDR3 protein and lists the most common genes and DNA from its rows. This sample has hundreds of thousands of distinct CDR3 sequences in its table, and 49% of those were observed once. 30% to 40% of the sample is in the top ten clones. Sample: blood. The receptors shown here come from a woman in her sixties in good health.

This clonotype was observed a handful of times. The chain joins TRBV29-1 to TRBJ2-7; D perhaps matches TRBD1 (6 bases). Germline CDR1 and CDR2: SQVTM and ANQGSEA. This CDR3 has 14 amino acids. V lost 2 bases, J lost 1 base, and 12 bases lay in between. The CDR3 nucleotides read TGCAGCGTTGAAAGATGGGGACAATCCTACGAGCAGTACTTC. Translation: CSVERWGQSYEQYF.

This rearrangement joins TRBV10-3 to TRBJ2-7; unclear D gene. The CDR3 is made up of 11 amino acids. CDR1 is ENHRY and CDR2 is SYGVKD in the germline V gene. V was shortened by 8 bases and J by 4 bases, with 9 bases between the two germline ends. Written as DNA, the CDR3 is TGTGCCATCCGTGCAGGTTACGAGCAGTACTTC. Translation: CAIRAGYEQYF.

This chain connects TRBV28 to TRBJ2-5; 7 bases are shared with TRBD2. This CDR3 is built from 14 residues. Germline loops: CDR1 MDHEN, CDR2 SYDVKM. Trimming removed 6 bases from V and 11 bases from J; junction bases left unmatched: 15. CDR3 DNA: TGTGCCAGCAGCATACGTAGGGAGGGGAGGGAGCAGTACTTC. This codes for CASSIRREGREQYF.

The chain has TRBV18 and TRBJ2-1, with 7 nucleotides matching TRBD1. After removal of 4 bases from V and 4 bases from J, the junction contained 10 bases not matched to a gene. The CDR3 length is 16 residues. The germline CDR1 and CDR2 sequences are KGHSH and LQKENI. DNA of the CDR3: TGTGCCAGCTCACGCGAGACAGGGACCGCGTACAATGAGCAGTTCTTC. This translates into CASSRETGTAYNEQFF.

This chain joins TRBV5-1 and TRBJ2-4; TRBD2 matches at 9 bases. The end of the DNA fits TRBJ2-7 better, so the J call may be wrong. The germline V gene encodes CDR1 SGHRS and CDR2 YFSETQ. This CDR3 comprises 15 residues. CDR3 nucleotide sequence: TGCGCCAGCAGCTTCCCTGAAGCGGGAGGCCACGAGCAGTACTTC. Amino acids: CASSFPEAGGHEQYF.

Only a few counts were recorded for this clonotype. V is TRBV27 and J is TRBJ2-7, with a tentative D call TRBD2 (5 bases). V gave up 0 bases and J gave up 3 bases, with 12 bases separating them. The CDR3 spans 15 residues. Germline-derived CDR1 and CDR2 are MNHEY and SMNVEV (reference sequence). The CDR3 loop is CASSLSLGDYYEQYF. The CDR3 DNA is TGTGCCAGCAGTTTATCTCTCGGAGACTACTACGAGCAGTACTTC.

The chain is built from TRBV6-2 or TRBV6-3 and TRBJ2-1; D not certain. V lost 5 bases, J lost 3 bases, and 8 bases lay in between. CDR3 length: 13 amino acids. Germline CDR1 and CDR2: MNHEY and SVGEGT. CDR3 sequence (DNA): TGTGCCAGCAGTCCCCTCCACTACAATGAGCAGTTCTTC. Protein sequence: CASSPLHYNEQFF.

This clonotype was observed at least ten times. The chain recombines TRBV7-2 with TRBJ2-7; 7 bases agree with TRBD2. There are 14 residues in the CDR3. The germline V gene has CDR1 SGHTA and CDR2 FQGNSA. The J segment lost 3 bases and the V segment lost 1 base, leaving 3 bases of the junction unmatched. CDR3 nucleotides: TGTGCCAGCAGCTTAGTAGCTAGCGGCTACGAGCAGTACTTC. This sequence encodes CASSLVASGYEQYF.

In this sample, this clonotype turned up many times. The chain is built from TRBV7-2 and TRBJ2-2; the D is unclear. The V end lost 1 base, the J end lost 6 bases, and 6 bases lay between the germline ends. The CDR3 extends over 13 amino acids. Per germline, CDR1 SGHTA and CDR2 FQGNSA. CDR3 nucleotide sequence: TGTGCCAGCAGCTTAGGAGTCCCCGGGGAGCTGTTTTTT. This codes for CASSLGVPGELFF.

The chain couples TRBV3-1 to TRBJ2-6; tentative D call: TRBD1 (5 bases). The V and J ends lost 9 bases and 0 bases respectively, with 21 bases between them. CDR1 and CDR2 from the germline V gene are LGHDT and YNNKEL (reference sequence). There are 18 residues in the CDR3. This chain's CDR3 is CASSSRTPITSGANVLTF. CDR3 in DNA: TGTGCCAGTAGCTCACGGACACCGATTACCTCTGGGGCCAACGTCCTGACTTTC.

The chain is built from TRBV7-3 and TRBJ1-2; D might be TRBD1 (6 bases). The length of the CDR3 is 16 residues. Deletions cut 5 bases from V and 0 bases from J, with 16 bases between. Germline loops: CDR1 SGHTA, CDR2 FQGTGA. The CDR3 sequence is CASSTYGQSANYGYTF. CDR3 DNA: TGTGCCAGCAGCACATACGGACAGTCAGCTAACTATGGCTACACCTTC.

This chain links TRBV9 with TRBJ1-4; no definite D call. Trimming removed 0 bases from V and 0 bases from J, with 6 bases in between. The CDR3 is 15 amino acids. Germline values: CDR1 SGDLS, CDR2 YYNGEE. The CDR3 nucleotides read TGTGCCAGCAGCGTAGCCCAAGCAACTAATGAAAAACTGTTTTTT. This sequence encodes CASSVAQATNEKLFF. The whole variable domain, remainder taken from reference TRBV9 and TRBJ1-4, is DSGVTQTPKHLITATGQRVTLRCSPRSGDLSVYWYQQSLDQGLQFLIQYYNGEERAKGNILERFSAQQFPDLHSELNLSSLELGDSALYFCASSVAQATNEKLFFGSGTQLSVL.

This clonotype turned up a few times. The chain recombines TRBV30 with TRBJ1-2; D gene uncertain. Trimming took 1 base from V and 5 from J, leaving 5 bases between them. This CDR3 spans 11 amino acids. The germline V gene has CDR1 GTSNPN and CDR2 SVGIG (reference sequence). The CDR3 coding sequence is TGTGCCTGGAGTGCGACATATGGCTACACCTTC. This translates into CAWSATYGYTF.

The chain couples TRBV3-1 to TRBJ2-7; 8 bases agree with TRBD2. This CDR3 contains 13 residues. V lost 2 bases to trimming and J lost 4 bases; unmatched junction nucleotides: 1. CDR1 is LGHDT, CDR2 YNNKEL, per germline (reference sequence). The CDR3 reads CASSQLAGYEQYF. The CDR3 DNA follows: TGTGCCAGCAGCCAACTAGCGGGTTACGAGCAGTACTTC.

The rearrangement joins TRBV7-9 to TRBJ2-7; 7 positions agree with TRBD1. Trimming cost V 2 bases and J 4 bases; bases outside gene matches: 8. The CDR3 runs to 15 residues. Germline V lookup: CDR1 SEHNR, CDR2 FQNEAQ (reference sequence). The chain's CDR3 is CASSLWDSQVYEQYF. The CDR3 nucleotides read TGTGCCAGCAGCTTATGGGACAGCCAGGTTTACGAGCAGTACTTC. Full variable domain (outside the CDR3, taken from reference TRBV7-9 and TRBJ2-7): DTGVSQNPRHKITKRGQNVTFRCDPISEHNRLYWYRQTLGQGPEFLTYFQNEAQLEKSRLLSDRFSAERPKGSFSTLEIQRTEQGDSAMYLCASSLWDSQVYEQYFGPGTRLTVT.

This clonotype was counted only a few times. The genes are TRBV12-3 or TRBV12-4 and TRBJ1-2; D unclear. The CDR3 spans 14 residues. V lost 5 bases and J lost 4, with 14 bases in between. This CDR3 reads CASSPRSAPYGYTF. The CDR3 DNA follows: TGTGCCAGCAGTCCCAGGTCTGCACCCTATGGCTACACCTTC.

This chain connects TRBV12-5 to TRBJ2-5, with 7 bases aligning to TRBD2. CDR3 length: 12 amino acids. Germline values: CDR1 LGHNT, CDR2 FRNRAP. V shed 8 bases, J shed 5 bases, and the junction held 5 bases outside the gene matches. The CDR3 region has the DNA TGTGCTAGTTCCGGGGAGGGCGAGACCCAGTACTTC. Its translation is CASSGEGETQYF.

CDR3 in DNA: TGTGCCAGCATATTCGGTTTGGGGTTGTTGAACACTGAAGCTTTCTTT. It yields the protein CASIFGLGLLNTEAFF. V gene TRBV6-6 combines with J gene TRBJ1-1, with no clear D. V was trimmed by 7 bases and J by 0 bases, leaving 18 bases between them. Germline values: CDR1 MNHNY, CDR2 SVGAGI (reference sequence). The CDR3 length is 16 residues.

This sequence joins TRBV18 and TRBJ2-1; D is undetermined. Germline assignment: CDR1 KGHSH and CDR2 LQKENI. The CDR3 totals 14 residues. The V end lost 1 base, the J end lost 7 bases, and 11 bases lay between the germline ends. CDR3 DNA sequence: TGTGCCAGCTCACCACTCACAGTGGGGAATGAGCAGTTCTTC. It is translated as CASSPLTVGNEQFF.

The sample holds many counts of this clonotype. The V call is TRBV5-1, the J call TRBJ1-1, with 9 bases identical to TRBD1. Germline-derived CDR1 and CDR2 are SGHRS and YFSETQ. This CDR3 has 15 amino acids. V lost 6 bases and J lost 6; bases outside the gene matches: 12. The CDR3 sequence: CASTETTGGSAEAFF. The CDR3 coding sequence is TGCGCCAGCACGGAGACCACAGGGGGCAGCGCTGAAGCTTTCTTT. The whole variable domain, remainder taken from reference TRBV5-1 and TRBJ1-1, is KAGVTQTPRYLIKTRGQQVTLSCSPISGHRSVSWYQQTPGQGLQFLFEYFSETQRNKGNFPGRFSGRQFSNSRSEMNVSTLELGDSALYLCASTETTGGSAEAFFGQGTRLTVV.

This clonotype was found a few times. This rearrangement joins TRBV9 to TRBJ2-1, with TRBD2 identical over 8 bases. The CDR3 extends over 16 amino acids. V lost 3 bases to trimming and J lost 0 bases; unmatched junction nucleotides: 5. Germline CDR1 SGDLS, CDR2 YYNGEE. The CDR3 nucleotides read TGTGCCAGCAGCGATGGGAGCGGGAGCTCCTACAATGAGCAGTTCTTC. Its translation: CASSDGSGSSYNEQFF.

The chain is built from TRBV20-1 and TRBJ2-1; D perhaps matches TRBD2 (5 bases). The CDR3 consists of 16 residues. CDR1 DFQATT and CDR2 SNEGSKA come from the germline V gene (reference sequence). Trimming left V 0 bases short and J 0 bases short, with 12 bases between. DNA of the CDR3: TGCAGTGCTAGAGATTGGCGGGTGGGCTCCTACAATGAGCAGTTCTTC. Translation: CSARDWRVGSYNEQFF.

The chain has TRBV20-1 and TRBJ2-4, with TRBD1 matching 10 bases. J gave up 7 bases and V 2 bases, and 5 bases lay outside the gene matches. Germline values: CDR1 DFQATT, CDR2 SNEGSKA (reference sequence). The CDR3 length is 14 residues. The CDR3 here is CSARSGTGVNIQYF. CDR3 coding DNA: TGCAGTGCTAGATCTGGGACAGGGGTGAACATTCAGTACTTC.

In its sample, this clonotype was seen a few times. J is TRBJ2-1 and V is TRBV11-2, with D hard to call. The CDR3 loop spans 16 amino acids. The ends were cut back, 1 base at V and 6 bases at J, with 16 bases in the middle. Per germline, CDR1 SGHAT and CDR2 FQNNGV. The CDR3 loop is CASSLAGSLLFNEQFF. CDR3 DNA: TGTGCCAGCAGCTTAGCGGGCAGCCTCCTATTCAATGAGCAGTTCTTC.

This clonotype appeared many times. This sequence joins TRBV7-2 and TRBJ2-4; D not certain. V dropped 5 bases and J dropped 0 bases, with 11 bases sitting between them. Germline V gene data show CDR1 as SGHTA and CDR2 as FQGNSA. There are 15 residues in the CDR3. CDR3: CASSPAVLAKNIQYF. For the CDR3, the DNA is TGTGCCAGCAGCCCTGCCGTTCTAGCCAAAAACATTCAGTACTTC.

V is TRBV9 and J is TRBJ2-1; 8 bases map to TRBD2. V lost 3 bases and J lost 4; bases outside the gene matches: 6. The CDR3 is 15 amino acids. Germline CDR1 SGDLS, CDR2 YYNGEE. The CDR3, as DNA: TGTGCCAGCAGCGAGACCGGGACTAGTTACAATGAGCAGTTCTTC. It specifies CASSETGTSYNEQFF.